This TCR beta chain was captured in a study of cytomegalovirus exposure and HLA in healthy donors. Study background: An earlier analysis found roughly 110 million unique TCR beta sequences from about 190 million T cells.

Primers: 60 Vbeta forward and 13 Jbeta reverse. Profiling relied on immunoSEQ multiplex PCR, and the TCRdb table lists in-frame clones only, not all of them. Here the sample spans about 180,000 clones, roughly 87% being singletons. In regard to this clone: Antigen unknown.

The study's findings and limits: Analyzed later, most CMV-associated TCR beta chains appeared HLA-restricted. In terms of immune exposure information, only CMV serostatus was available.

The sequenced sample consisted of PBMCs. This receptor was identified in a woman aged 50 to 65 in good health and CMV-seronegative.

CDR3: CASRPGTGGYEQYF. As DNA, the CDR3 is TGCGCCAGCAGACCCGGGACAGGGGGCTACGAGCAGTACTTC. The chain recombines TRBV5-1 with TRBJ2-7; TRBD1 matches 11 bases. Unmatched junction bases numbered 4, after V lost 5 bases and J lost 3 bases. Germline CDR1 reads SGHRS; CDR2 reads YFSETQ. This CDR3 is 14 amino acids long.